A selection of T cell receptor beta chains follows, all from one sample in a study of identifying expanded T cells in peripheral blood. Here immunoSEQ multiplex PCR was the method, and the copy in TCRdb shows in-frame clones only, minus some. The sample lists 75,000 to 100,000 clones; 75% to 90% were seen once. Sequences were obtained from blood. These receptors were obtained from a person aged 18 to 75 in good health. CDR3s include the opening cysteine and the closing phenylalanine or tryptophan. The D gene is left open where the match is weak. A row's size may be missing; if present it is once, few, many or a size class.

>-|TRBJ2-3|TRBD1|TRBV2
TGTGCCAACCGACCCGGGACAGGGGCCGGAGATACGCAGTATTTT
CANRPGTGAGDTQYF
>-|TRBJ2-3|TRBD2|TRBV4-3
TGCGCCAGCAGCCAATTTAGCGGGGGAAGCACAGATACGCAGTATTTT
CASSQFSGGSTDTQYF
>once|TRBJ1-2|-|TRBV5-6
TGTGCCAGCAGCGCGTGGGACAAGTTATATCTTTATGGCTACACCTTC
CASSAWDKLYLYGYTF
>-|TRBJ2-7|-|TRBV28
TGTGCCAGCAGGAAACAGGGTTCTACCTACGAGCAGTACTTC
CASRKQGSTYEQYF
>-|TRBJ1-1|-|TRBV6-6
TGTGCCAGCAGTTACATCTGGGACACTGAAGCTTTCTTT
CASSYIWDTEAFF
>few|TRBJ2-3|-|TRBV30
TGTGCCTGGAGTCGGCTAGTAGGGGCAGATACGCAGTATTTT
CAWSRLVGADTQYF
>-|TRBJ1-5|-|TRBV6-1
TGTGCCAGCAGCGTGAGACAGGCCGGCCAGCCCCAGCATTTT
CASSVRQAGQPQHF
>-|TRBJ2-3|TRBD2|TRBV2
TGTGCCAGCAGACTAGCGGGAGCGGGTTTAGATACGCAGTATTTT
CASRLAGAGLDTQYF
>once|TRBJ2-7|TRBD1|TRBV4-1
TGCGCCAGCAGCCTCACAGGGGGCTGGGGTTCCTACGAGCAGTACTTC
CASSLTGGWGSYEQYF
>-|TRBJ2-7|-|TRBV4-3
TGCGCCAGCAGCCCAGCCCTCTCCTACGAGCAGTACTTC
CASSPALSYEQYF
>-|TRBJ2-5|TRBD1|TRBV5-1
TGCGCCAGCAGCCTACGGACAGGCAAAGAGACCCAGTACTTC
CASSLRTGKETQYF
>-|TRBJ2-7|TRBD2|TRBV28
TGTGCCAGCAGGCGGACTAGCGGAACCTACGAGCAGTACTTC
CASRRTSGTYEQYF
>once|TRBJ1-2|-|TRBV27
TGTGCCAGCAGAAACCGGGACAACAGGTCCTTCGGTGGCTACACCTTC
CASRNRDNRSFGGYTF
>-|TRBJ2-5|-|TRBV2
TGTGCCAGCAGCCGCGACGGGGGGCCTCAAGAGACCCAGTACTTC
CASSRDGGPQETQYF
>-|TRBJ1-4|-|TRBV5-4
TGTGCCAGCAGCCTACAGGGAACTAATGAAAAACTGTTTTTT
CASSLQGTNEKLFF
>-|TRBJ2-3|TRBD2|TRBV7-3
TGTGCCACCGCGACTAGCGGGAGGGTAACAGATACGCAGTATTTT
CATATSGRVTDTQYF
>-|TRBJ2-7|-|TRBV5-4
TGTGCCAGCAGCGCACAGAGGGCTCCCTACGAGCAGTACTTC
CASSAQRAPYEQYF
>-|TRBJ1-2|-|TRBV5-1
TGCGCCAGCAGGGGGACGACAGGAGTTAACTATGGCTACACCTTC
CASRGTTGVNYGYTF
>-|TRBJ2-1|-|TRBV7-9
TGTGCCAGCAGCTCCTTAGACACGGGCAATGAGCAGTTCTTC
CASSSLDTGNEQFF
>-|TRBJ1-2|-|TRBV7-2
TGTGCCAGCAGCTTAGAGCAGGGCCCCTATGGCTACACCTTC
CASSLEQGPYGYTF
>-|TRBJ1-3|-|TRBV13
TGTGCCAGCAGCTCATCGGGGGGTGGAAACACCATATATTTT
CASSSSGGGNTIYF
>-|TRBJ2-1|-|TRBV19
TGTGCCAGTAGTATGGGGAGGCCCTCGGAGGGCAATGAGCAGTTCTTC
CASSMGRPSEGNEQFF
>once|TRBJ2-5|TRBD2|TRBV6-1
TGTGCCAGCAGGAAACTAGCGGGGACTCAAGAGACCCAGTACTTC
CASRKLAGTQETQYF
>once|TRBJ1-2|-|TRBV2
TGTGCCAGCAGCAACACCGCCTTTTCTGGGGTGGTAGTATATGGCTACACCTTC
CASSNTAFSGVVVYGYTF
>-|TRBJ2-7|TRBD1|TRBV7-2
TGTGCCAGCAGCCGGACAGGGGGCGGCTCCTACGAGCAGTACTTC
CASSRTGGGSYEQYF
>few|TRBJ1-5|-|TRBV30
TGTGCCTGGAGCCGGGGTCCCAATCAGCCCCAGCATTTT
CAWSRGPNQPQHF
>-|TRBJ2-7|TRBD1|TRBV30
TGTGCCTGGAGGGCCGGGACAGGGGGTGGTCGGACCAGCGAGCAGTACTTC
CAWRAGTGGGRTSEQYF
>-|TRBJ2-5|-|TRBV18
TGTGCCAGCTCACCGAGGGGGGCTGGAGAGACCCAGTACTTC
CASSPRGAGETQYF
>-|TRBJ2-7|-|TRBV23-1
TGCGCCAGCAGTCACCAGGGCCCATCCTACGAGCAGTACTTC
CASSHQGPSYEQYF
>-|TRBJ2-5|-|TRBV28
TGTGCCAGCAGTTTAACTTATATTGGCCTTGAGACCCAGTACTTC
CASSLTYIGLETQYF
>-|TRBJ1-2|-|TRBV5-4
TGTGCCAGCAGCCTACAGGGCCCTGGGGGCTACACCTTC
CASSLQGPGGYTF
>-|TRBJ2-1|TRBD2|TRBV6-6
TGTGCCAGCAGTGCGCCGGGACTAGCGGGGTTAGGGGAGCAGTTCTTC
CASSAPGLAGLGEQFF
>-|TRBJ1-1|-|TRBV28
TGTGCCAGCGGATTCCCCAGGGAGCGAGCTTTCTTT
CASGFPRERAFF
>-|TRBJ2-1|-|TRBV11-3
TGTGCCAGCAGCCTCGGAGGGACTTCCGAATACAATGAGCAGTTCTTC
CASSLGGTSEYNEQFF
>-|TRBJ2-1|-|TRBV9
TGTGCCAGCAGCGTAGCGACTACGTCCTACAATGAGCAGTTCTTC
CASSVATTSYNEQFF
>-|TRBJ1-2|TRBD1|TRBV11-2
TGTGCCAGCAGCTTAGGACAGGGGGACGTTTATGGCTACACCTTC
CASSLGQGDVYGYTF
>once|TRBJ1-1|-|TRBV4-3
TGCGCCAGCAGCCAAGTTTGGGGGAGCACTGAAGCCTTCTTT
CASSQVWGSTEAFF
>-|TRBJ2-3|-|TRBV29-1
TGCAGCGTTCGTAAGGGCACAGATACGCAGTATTTT
CSVRKGTDTQYF
>-|TRBJ2-3|-|TRBV25-1
TGTGCCAGCAGTGGTATGCTTGGTGGCACAGATACGCAGTATTTT
CASSGMLGGTDTQYF
>once|TRBJ1-1|-|TRBV19
TGTGCCAGTACTGACCGGCGCATGAACACTGAAGCTTTCTTT
CASTDRRMNTEAFF
>-|TRBJ2-2|-|TRBV29-1
TGCAGCGTTGACGGTAGCACCGGGGAGCTGTTTTTT
CSVDGSTGELFF
>-|TRBJ1-5|TRBD1|TRBV5-6
TGTGCCAGCAGCCCGGGGACAGGGGACGATCAGCCCCAGCATTTT
CASSPGTGDDQPQHF
>-|TRBJ2-3|-|TRBV2
TGTGCCAGCAGTGAAGGGGGGTGGGGCACCAGCACAGATACGCAGTATTTT
CASSEGGWGTSTDTQYF
>once|TRBJ2-2|TRBD1|TRBV7-2
TGTGCCAGCAGCTTTAGTGGGACAGACACCGGGGAGCTGTTTTTT
CASSFSGTDTGELFF
>few|TRBJ1-2|TRBD1|TRBV6-6
TGTGCCAGCAGTTACGGGGACAGGGGCTTCCAGGATGGCTACACCTTC
CASSYGDRGFQDGYTF
>-|TRBJ1-1|TRBD1|TRBV7-2
TGTGCCAGCAGCTTAGCCTCTCCGAGGGGACAGTCGAACACTGAAGCTTTCTTT
CASSLASPRGQSNTEAFF
>-|TRBJ2-1|-|TRBV6-5
TGTGCCAGCAGTTACCGTCGGAACGGAGGGAATGAGCAGTTCTTC
CASSYRRNGGNEQFF
>-|TRBJ1-1|-|TRBV21-1
TGTGCCAGCAGCAAAAAAGGAGTCAGTAAGAACACTGAAGCTTTCTTT
CASSKKGVSKNTEAFF
>-|TRBJ2-5|-|TRBV19
TGTGCCAGCAGTCATAACCAAGAGACCCAGTACTTC
CASSHNQETQYF
>-|TRBJ1-4|TRBD1|TRBV10-3
TGTGCCATCAGTGATCGACAGGGAACTAATGAAAAACTGTTTTTT
CAISDRQGTNEKLFF
>-|TRBJ2-2|-|TRBV6-4
TGTGCCAGCAGTGACTCAGGACGCGGGGAGCTGTTTTTT
CASSDSGRGELFF
>-|TRBJ2-7|-|TRBV28
TGTGCCAGCAGTTTATGGACAGGTGGGGGTGAGCAGTACTTC
CASSLWTGGGEQYF